The rows below give T cell receptor beta chains drawn from one sample of a study of cytomegalovirus exposure and HLA in healthy donors. Assay used: immunoSEQ multiplex PCR; TCRdb lists only in-frame clones, some missing. The sample records about 130,000 clones, roughly 80% being singletons. The sequencing input was PBMCs. Receptors originate from a man aged 50 or older in good health and CMV-seronegative. Both conserved end residues are part of each CDR3.

cdr3_aa v_call
CSVEVGMSGGFSYNEQFF TRBV29-1
CASTGQGAVETQYF TRBV2
CASSESDSGRYEQYF TRBV10-1
CASIPGQGVQETQYF TRBV6-1
CASKGIGSSTGELFF TRBV6-5
CSAGLMGDTQYF TRBV29-1
CASSYLGLAGGPGELFF TRBV28
CASSHETGGIAGELFF TRBV7-9
CSVGYNEQFF TRBV29-1
CASSSRTSGRNEQYF TRBV18
CSVEHEQGGGYTF TRBV29-1
CSVEDTGGPYNEQFF TRBV29-1
CAISWTDSNQPQHF TRBV10-3
CASSLQQGAETQYF TRBV28
CASKQNEDTGELFF TRBV6-4
CASSSGDTQYF TRBV6-1
CASSATGSGETQYF TRBV5-1
CAWSAGGYEQYF TRBV30
CASSTQGLAYNEQFF TRBV4-1
CASSRGQVGRNLNTEAFF TRBV5-1
CASSSTGTSDNEQFF TRBV5-1
CASSLDPVLPGLAGVGDTQYF TRBV5-1
CASRPQGPGNTIYF TRBV6-5
CASSPSGAGGPETTGELFF TRBV4-2
CASSVDRGRNTIYF TRBV2
CAISEDRVEGYTF TRBV10-3
CASSSTSRYNEQFF TRBV7-9
CASSRTGYGYTF TRBV7-2